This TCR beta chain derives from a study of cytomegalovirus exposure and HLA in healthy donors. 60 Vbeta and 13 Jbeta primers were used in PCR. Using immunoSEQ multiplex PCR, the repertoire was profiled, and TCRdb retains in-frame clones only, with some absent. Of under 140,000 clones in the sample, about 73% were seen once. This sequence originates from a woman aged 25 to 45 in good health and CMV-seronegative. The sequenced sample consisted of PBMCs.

CDR3 coding DNA: TGCGCCAGCAGCCAAGATTCGGTCACCGGGGAGCTGTTTTTT. Amino acid sequence: CASSQDSVTGELFF. The chain is built from TRBV4-3 and TRBJ2-2; D ambiguous. Between the trimmed V and J ends, which lost 0 bases and 4 bases, there was a span of 6 bases. This CDR3 is built from 14 residues. The germline V gene has CDR1 LGHNA and CDR2 YSLEER.